This T cell receptor beta chain stems from a study of cytomegalovirus exposure and HLA in healthy donors. As for the study in general: The use of the same platform for the roughly 130 validation repertoires and the roughly 670 first-cohort repertoires was reported by a later analysis.

The germline CDR1 and CDR2 sequences are SEHNR and FQNEAQ (reference sequence). With V trimmed by 2 bases and J by 5 bases, 8 bases remained unmatched. The CDR3 contains 15 residues. Clones were read by immunoSEQ multiplex PCR, and TCRdb kept only the in-frame ones, dropping some. This table has roughly 120,000 clones, approximately 88% appearing once. The donors were part of the validation cohort, which consisted of some 120 subjects and was separate from the first cohort of 666 subjects. The sequence derives from a man between 18 and 29 years old in good health and CMV-seronegative. The J gene is TRBJ2-5, the V gene TRBV7-9, with 7 positions matching TRBD2. The specimen was PBMCs. CDR3 DNA: TGTGCCAGCAGCTTAACGGCGGGAGCTGGGGAGACCCAGTACTTC. Encoded protein: CASSLTAGAGETQYF.